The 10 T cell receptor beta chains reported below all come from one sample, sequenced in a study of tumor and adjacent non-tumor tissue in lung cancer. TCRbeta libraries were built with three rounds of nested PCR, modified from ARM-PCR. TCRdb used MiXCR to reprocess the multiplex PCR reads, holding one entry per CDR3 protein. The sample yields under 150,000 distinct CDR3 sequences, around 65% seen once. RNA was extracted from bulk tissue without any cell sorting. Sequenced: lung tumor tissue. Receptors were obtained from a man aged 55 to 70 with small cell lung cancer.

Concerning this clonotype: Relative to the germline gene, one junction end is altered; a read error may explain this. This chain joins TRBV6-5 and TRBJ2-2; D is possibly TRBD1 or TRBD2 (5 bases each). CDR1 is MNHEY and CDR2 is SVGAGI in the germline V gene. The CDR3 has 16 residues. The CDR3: CASSYPDGANTAELFF. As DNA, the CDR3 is TGTGCCAGCAGTTACCCGGACGGGGCGAACACCGCGGAGCTGTTTTTT.

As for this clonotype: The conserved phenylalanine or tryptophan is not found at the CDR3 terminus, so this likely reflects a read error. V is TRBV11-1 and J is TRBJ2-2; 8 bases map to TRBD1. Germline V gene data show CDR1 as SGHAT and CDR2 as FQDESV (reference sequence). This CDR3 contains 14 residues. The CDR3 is CASSSGQATGELFS. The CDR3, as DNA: TGTGCCAGCAGCTCGGGACAGGCTACCGGGGAACTGTTTTCT.

DNA of the CDR3: TGTGCCAGCAGCTGGGTCCAGGCGGGGGACTCTGGGGCCAACGTCCTGACTTTC. It translates to CASSWVQAGDSGANVLTF. V usage is TRBV5-6 and J usage is TRBJ2-6, with TRBD2 matching 7 bases. Trimming cost V 3 bases and J 0 bases; bases outside gene matches: 9. There are 18 residues in the CDR3. Germline-derived CDR1 and CDR2 are SGHDT and YYEEEE. The full variable domain, its missing parts supplied by reference TRBV5-6 and TRBJ2-6, is DAGVTQSPTHLIKTRGQQVTLRCSPKSGHDTVSWYQQALGQGPQFIFQYYEEEERQRGNFPDRFSGHQFPNYSSELNVNALLLGDSALYLCASSWVQAGDSGANVLTFGAGSRLTVL.

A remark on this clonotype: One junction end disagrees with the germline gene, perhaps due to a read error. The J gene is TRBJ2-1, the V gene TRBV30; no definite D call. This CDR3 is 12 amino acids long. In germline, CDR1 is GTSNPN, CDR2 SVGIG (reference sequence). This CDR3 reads CSWSEVPNGQFF. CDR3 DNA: TGTAGCTGGAGCGAGGTCCCCAATGGGCAGTTCTTC.

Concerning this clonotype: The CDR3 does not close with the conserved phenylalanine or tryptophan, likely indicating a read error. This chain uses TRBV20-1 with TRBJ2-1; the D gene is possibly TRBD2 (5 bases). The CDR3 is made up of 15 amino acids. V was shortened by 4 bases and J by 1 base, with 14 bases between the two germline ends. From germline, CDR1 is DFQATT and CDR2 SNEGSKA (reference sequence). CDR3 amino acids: CSAIDGMRSYNEQFV. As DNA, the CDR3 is TGCAGTGCTATTGACGGGATGCGGTCCTACAATGAGCAGTTCGTC.

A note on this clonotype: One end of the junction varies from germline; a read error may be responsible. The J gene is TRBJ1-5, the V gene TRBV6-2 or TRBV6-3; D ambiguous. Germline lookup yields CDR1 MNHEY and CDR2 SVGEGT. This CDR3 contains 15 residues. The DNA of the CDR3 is TGTGCCAGCAGCACAAGGGCTACTAATAATCAGCCGCAGCATTTT. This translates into CASSTRATNNQPQHF.

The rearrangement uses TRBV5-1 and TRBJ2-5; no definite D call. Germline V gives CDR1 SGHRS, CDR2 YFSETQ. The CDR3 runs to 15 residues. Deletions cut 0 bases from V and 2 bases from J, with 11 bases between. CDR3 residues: CASSLVGTVQETQYF. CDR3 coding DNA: TGCGCCAGCAGCTTGGTGGGTACAGTACAAGAGACCCAGTACTTC.

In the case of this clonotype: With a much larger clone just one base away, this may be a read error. The CDR3 region is CASSGWRRDEQFF. The CDR3 nucleotides are TGTGCCAGCAGCGGGTGGAGACGGGATGAGCAGTTCTTC. The chain joins TRBV6-2 or TRBV6-3 to TRBJ2-1; no clear D gene. The V gene lost 6 bases and the J gene lost 8 bases, with 14 bases spanning the gap. The V gene's germline CDR1 is MNHEY and CDR2 SVGEGT. CDR3 length: 13 residues.

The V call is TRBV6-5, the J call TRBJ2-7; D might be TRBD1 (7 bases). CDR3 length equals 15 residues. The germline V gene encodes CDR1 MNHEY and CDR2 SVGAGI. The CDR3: CTSRGWLASGYEQYV. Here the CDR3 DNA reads TGTACCAGCAGGGGGTGGCTAGCGTCAGGCTACGAGCAGTACGTC.

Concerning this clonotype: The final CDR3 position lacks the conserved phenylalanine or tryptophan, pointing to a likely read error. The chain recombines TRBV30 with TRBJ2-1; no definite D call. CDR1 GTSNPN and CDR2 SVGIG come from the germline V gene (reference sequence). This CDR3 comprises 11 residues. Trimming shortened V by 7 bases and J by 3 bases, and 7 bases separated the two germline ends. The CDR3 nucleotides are TGTGCCTCCCGTGGCTACAATGAGCAGTTCTTG. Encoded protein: CASRGYNEQFL.